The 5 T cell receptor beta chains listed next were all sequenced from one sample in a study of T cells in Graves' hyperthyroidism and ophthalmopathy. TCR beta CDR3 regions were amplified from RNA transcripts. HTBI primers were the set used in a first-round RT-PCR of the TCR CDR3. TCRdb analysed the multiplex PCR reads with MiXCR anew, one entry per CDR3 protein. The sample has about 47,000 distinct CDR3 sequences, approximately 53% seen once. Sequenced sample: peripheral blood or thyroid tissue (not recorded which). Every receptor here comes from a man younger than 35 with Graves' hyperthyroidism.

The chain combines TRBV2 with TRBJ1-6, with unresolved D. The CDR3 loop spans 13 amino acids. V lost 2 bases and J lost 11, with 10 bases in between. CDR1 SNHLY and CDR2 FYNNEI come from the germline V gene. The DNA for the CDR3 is TGTGCCAGCAGTGAAACGAGGGTACCACCCCTCCACTTT. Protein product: CASSETRVPPLHF.

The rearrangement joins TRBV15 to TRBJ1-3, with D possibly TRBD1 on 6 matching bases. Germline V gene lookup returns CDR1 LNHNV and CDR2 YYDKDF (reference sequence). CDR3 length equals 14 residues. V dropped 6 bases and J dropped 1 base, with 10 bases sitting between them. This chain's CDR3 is CATRQGGSGNTIYF. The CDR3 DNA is TGTGCCACCAGACAGGGAGGTTCTGGAAACACCATATATTTT.

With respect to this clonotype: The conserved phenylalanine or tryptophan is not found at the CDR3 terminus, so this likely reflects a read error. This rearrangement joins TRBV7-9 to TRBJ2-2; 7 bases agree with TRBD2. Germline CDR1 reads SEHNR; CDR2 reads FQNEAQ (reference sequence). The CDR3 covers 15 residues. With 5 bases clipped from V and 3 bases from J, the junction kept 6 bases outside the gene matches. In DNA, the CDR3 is TGTGCCAGCAGCCGCGGGACTATATACACCGGGGAGCTGTTTCTT. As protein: CASSRGTIYTGELFL.

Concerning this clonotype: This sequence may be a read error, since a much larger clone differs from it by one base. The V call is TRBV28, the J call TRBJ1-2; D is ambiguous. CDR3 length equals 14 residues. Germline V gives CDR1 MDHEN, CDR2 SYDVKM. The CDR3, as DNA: TGTGCCAGCAGTCTCGGTCGGGTGGAGTCCGGCTACGCCTTC. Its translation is CASSLGRVESGYAF.

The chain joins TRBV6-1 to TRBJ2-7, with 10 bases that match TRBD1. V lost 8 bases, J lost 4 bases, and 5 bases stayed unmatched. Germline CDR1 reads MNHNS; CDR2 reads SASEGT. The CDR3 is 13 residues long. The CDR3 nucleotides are TGTGCCAGCGCTAGGGACAGGGGTTACGAGCAGTACTTC. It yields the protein CASARDRGYEQYF.